Shown below are 7 T cell receptor beta chains from a single sample sequenced in a study of T cell responses to AZD1222 COVID-19 vaccine. Generated by immunoSEQ multiplex PCR, the TCRdb table keeps only in-frame clones and is missing some. Among 150,000 to 200,000 clones listed, 75% to 90% were seen once. The sequencing here drew on peripheral blood, taken on day 0 of MenACWY control vaccination. The receptors stem from an adult in good health.

The chain is built from TRBV6-2 or TRBV6-3 and TRBJ2-3; D is possibly TRBD2 (6 bases). CDR1 is MNHEY, CDR2 SVGEGT, per germline. This CDR3 has 18 residues. Trimming removed 5 bases from V and 0 bases from J, with 21 bases in between. The CDR3 DNA is TGTGCCAGCAGTGAGAAACCGGGACTCAGAATTAGCACAGATACGCAGTATTTT. Translated, it gives CASSEKPGLRISTDTQYF.

This clone was counted once. V usage is TRBV10-3 and J usage is TRBJ2-3, with D possibly being TRBD1 (5 bases). The germline CDR1 and CDR2 sequences are ENHRY and SYGVKD. Trimming pared 10 bases from V and 0 bases from J, leaving 11 bases between. CDR3 size: 13 residues. CDR3 in amino acids: CATLQASTDTQYF. CDR3 DNA: TGTGCCACGTTACAGGCGAGCACAGATACGCAGTATTTT.

CDR3 residues: CASSQDTFGELQSGANVLTF. CDR3 DNA sequence: TGTGCCAGCAGCCAAGATACCTTTGGAGAACTCCAATCTGGGGCCAACGTCCTGACTTTC. The chain has TRBV4-2 and TRBJ2-6; unclear D gene. The CDR3 contains 20 residues. CDR1 is LGHNA, CDR2 YNFKEQ, per germline. Trimming removed 0 bases from V and 1 base from J, with 19 bases in between.

The V gene is TRBV4-1, the J gene TRBJ2-7; D is unresolved. The germline V gene encodes CDR1 MGHRA and CDR2 YSYEKL. The CDR3 is made up of 16 amino acids. Trimming stripped 2 bases from V and 3 bases from J, with 17 bases between. The CDR3 loop is CASSQIQESPYYEQYF. The CDR3 DNA reads TGCGCCAGCAGCCAAATACAAGAATCACCTTACTACGAGCAGTACTTC.

In this sample, this clone turned up once. V and J are TRBV5-1 and TRBJ2-7; TRBD2 agrees at 10 bases. V shed 3 bases, J shed 2 bases, and the junction held 11 bases outside the gene matches. Germline-derived CDR1 and CDR2 are SGHRS and YFSETQ. The CDR3 has 17 amino acids. The CDR3 sequence: CASSSTTSGALPYEQYF. CDR3 DNA: TGCGCCAGCAGCTCGACAACTAGCGGGGCCCTCCCCTACGAGCAGTACTTC.

This chain joins TRBV18 and TRBJ2-3, with D perhaps assigned TRBD1 or TRBD2 (5 bases each). V was trimmed by 11 bases and J by 0 bases, leaving 15 bases between them. Germline CDR1 KGHSH, CDR2 LQKENI. CDR3 size: 14 residues. The DNA of the CDR3 is TGTGCCGGCCGGGACGGATCTAGCACAGATACGCAGTATTTT. It yields the protein CAGRDGSSTDTQYF. Full variable domain (missing parts from reference TRBV18 and TRBJ2-3): NAGVMQNPRHLVRRRGQEARLRCSPMKGHSHVYWYRQLPEEGLKFMVYLQKENIIDESGMPKERFSAEFPKEGPSILRIQQVVRGDSAAYFCAGRDGSSTDTQYFGPGTRLTVL.

The chain is built from TRBV9 and TRBJ1-2; possible D gene TRBD1, 6 bases. Germline CDR1 SGDLS, CDR2 YYNGEE. V was trimmed by 3 bases and J by 2 bases, leaving 14 bases between them. The CDR3 consists of 15 residues. The CDR3 nucleotides are TGTGCCAGCAGCGCGTCCACAGGGTGGAACTATGGCTACACCTTC. It yields the protein CASSASTGWNYGYTF.